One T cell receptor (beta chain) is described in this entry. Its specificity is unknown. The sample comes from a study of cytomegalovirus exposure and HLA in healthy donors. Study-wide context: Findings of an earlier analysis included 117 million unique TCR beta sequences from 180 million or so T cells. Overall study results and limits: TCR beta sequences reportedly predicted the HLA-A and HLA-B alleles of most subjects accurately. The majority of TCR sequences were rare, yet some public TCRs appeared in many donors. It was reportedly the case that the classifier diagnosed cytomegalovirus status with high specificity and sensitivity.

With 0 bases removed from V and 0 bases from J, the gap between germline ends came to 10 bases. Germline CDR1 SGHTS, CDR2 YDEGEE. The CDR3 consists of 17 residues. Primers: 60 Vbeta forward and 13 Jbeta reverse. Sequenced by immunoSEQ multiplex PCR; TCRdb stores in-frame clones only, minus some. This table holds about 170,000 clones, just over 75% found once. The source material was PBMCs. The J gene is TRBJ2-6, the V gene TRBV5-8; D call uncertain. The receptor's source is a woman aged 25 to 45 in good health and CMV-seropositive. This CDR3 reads CASSLDGRLSGANVLTF. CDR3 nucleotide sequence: TGTGCCAGCAGCTTGGATGGCAGACTCTCTGGGGCCAACGTCCTGACTTTC.